This passage covers 28 T cell receptor beta chains from one sample sequenced in a study of T cell changes during pregnancy in multiple sclerosis (dated by TCRdb to about 2019). The library was prepared using the immunoSEQ multiplex PCR assay. This immuneACCESS table, as held by TCRdb, lists in-frame sequences with V and J called but not all clones. Of the missing ones, under half trace to an unresolved V gene in checked studies; the others have no known cause. The sample table lists 65,000 or so clones, about 90% of them with a count of one. The ten top clones hold roughly 2.2% of the sample. Material: peripheral blood, obtained in the second trimester of pregnancy. These receptors were obtained from a female donor in good health, enrolled as a control in a pregnancy study.

This rearrangement joins TRBV2 to TRBJ1-5, with 7 bases aligning to TRBD1. The CDR3 is 15 residues long. Germline assignment: CDR1 SNHLY and CDR2 FYNNEI. J was trimmed by 6 bases and V by 3 bases; bases with no gene match: 8. The chain's CDR3 is CASSDRQGMVQPQHF. The CDR3 DNA is TGTGCCAGCAGTGATCGACAGGGAATGGTTCAGCCCCAGCATTTT.

The genes are TRBV5-1 and TRBJ1-1; a possible D gene is TRBD1 (5 bases). Germline V gene data show CDR1 as SGHRS and CDR2 as YFSETQ. Trimming took 0 bases from V and 0 from J, leaving 12 bases between them. The CDR3 is 16 amino acids. The DNA of the CDR3 is TGCGCCAGCAGCTTGGGTCCGGGGGGAATGAACACTGAAGCTTTCTTT. It yields the protein CASSLGPGGMNTEAFF.

The chain employs TRBV5-6 and TRBJ2-5; TRBD1 might be the D (6 bases). Per the germline V gene, CDR1 is SGHDT and CDR2 is YYEEEE. This CDR3 has 14 residues. Trimming pared 4 bases from V and 4 bases from J, leaving 14 bases between. The CDR3 is CASSLTTGGETQYF. The DNA for the CDR3 is TGTGCCAGCAGCCTCACGACAGGCGGAGAGACCCAGTACTTC.

V and J are TRBV10-3 and TRBJ2-2, with a weak D call TRBD2 (6 bases). Germline V gene sequence: CDR1 ENHRY, CDR2 SYGVKD. This CDR3 has 18 residues. V was trimmed by 2 bases and J by 7 bases, leaving 23 bases between them. CDR3 region: CAISEPSGRSLTGGELFF. The CDR3 nucleotides are TGTGCCATCAGTGAGCCGAGCGGGCGTTCTTTAACGGGCGGGGAGCTGTTTTTT.

CDR3 coding DNA: TGTGCCAGCAACCTACAGGAACAATCTGAAGCTTTCTTT. Translated: CASNLQEQSEAFF. The rearrangement links TRBV6-1 to TRBJ1-1; perhaps TRBD1 as D (5 bases). With 7 bases removed from V and 6 bases from J, the gap between germline ends came to 15 bases. Germline lookup yields CDR1 MNHNS and CDR2 SASEGT. This CDR3 region has 13 residues.

This clone has only one observation. The chain combines TRBV12-2 with TRBJ2-7; the D call in the table, TRBD1, was not verified against the DNA. TRBV12-2 is given as a pseudogene. The CDR3 is 14 amino acids. In DNA, the CDR3 is TGTGCAAGTCGCTTAGACAGCCCTAATAACGAGCAGTACTTC. Its protein product is CASRLDSPNNEQYF.

CDR3 sequence reads: CASSLAGGSNQPQHF. Written as DNA, the CDR3 is TGTGCCAGCTCGTTGGCAGGGGGGAGCAATCAGCCCCAGCATTTT. The chain joins TRBV6-5 to TRBJ1-5; TRBD1 agrees at 7 bases. This CDR3 is built from 15 residues. V lost 8 bases and J lost 1; bases outside the gene matches: 8. CDR1 is MNHEY, CDR2 SVGAGI, per germline.

This chain joins TRBV18 and TRBJ2-7; D is possibly TRBD2 (6 bases). Trimming pared 0 bases from V and 6 bases from J, leaving 9 bases between. CDR3 length: 13 residues. The germline gives CDR1 KGHSH, CDR2 LQKENI. In nucleotides, the CDR3 is TGTGCCAGCTCACCACCGGGAGCGGGCGAGCAGTACTTC. Amino acid sequence: CASSPPGAGEQYF.

The chain is built from TRBV6-1 and TRBJ2-7, with D unresolved. Trimming pared 7 bases from V and 4 bases from J, leaving 20 bases between. The length of the CDR3 is 15 residues. CDR1 and CDR2 from the germline V gene are MNHNS and SASEGT. The CDR3 loop is CASTPFSGDSYEQYF. CDR3 bases: TGTGCCAGCACCCCTTTTTCTGGAGACTCTTACGAGCAGTACTTC.

In its sample, this clone was seen once. The CDR3 region has the DNA TGCAGCGTTGATGCGGGACCCTCCTACAATGAGCAGTTCTTC. Its protein product is CSVDAGPSYNEQFF. The J gene is TRBJ2-1, the V gene TRBV29-1; D might be TRBD2 (6 bases). The V and J ends lost 3 bases and 0 bases respectively, with 9 bases between them. This CDR3 is built from 14 residues. Germline-derived CDR1 and CDR2 are SQVTM and ANQGSEA.

This chain joins TRBV5-1 and TRBJ1-1; TRBD1 might be the D (6 bases). Per the germline V gene, CDR1 is SGHRS and CDR2 is YFSETQ. This CDR3 has 15 amino acids. Trimming took 2 bases from V and 4 from J, leaving 15 bases between them. The CDR3 here is CASSFLQGKLTEAFF. The CDR3 DNA follows: TGCGCCAGCAGCTTTCTACAGGGAAAGCTCACTGAAGCTTTCTTT.

The V call is TRBV4-1, the J call TRBJ2-2; TRBD2 is a possible D gene (6 bases). The V gene's germline CDR1 is MGHRA and CDR2 YSYEKL. The CDR3 runs 15 residues. V shed 3 bases and J shed 4 bases, with 12 bases lying between them. The CDR3 sequence is CASSQSAGITGELFF. The CDR3, as DNA: TGCGCCAGCAGCCAGAGCGCGGGGATCACCGGGGAGCTGTTTTTT.

The CDR3 reads CASRGLGNTEAFF. The CDR3 nucleotides read TGTGCCAGCAGGGGGCTCGGCAACACTGAAGCTTTCTTT. The rearrangement uses TRBV7-9 and TRBJ1-1, with D possibly TRBD1 on 5 matching bases. Trimming removed 6 bases from V and 2 bases from J, with 10 bases in between. CDR3 length equals 13 residues. From germline, CDR1 is SEHNR and CDR2 FQNEAQ (reference sequence).

The CDR3 loop reads CASSVASQETQYF. CDR3 coding DNA: TGTGCCAGCAGTGTAGCGAGCCAAGAGACCCAGTACTTC. This chain links TRBV2 with TRBJ2-5, with TRBD2 as a possible D gene (5 bases). V was trimmed by 4 bases and J by 1 base, leaving 7 bases between them. The V gene's germline CDR1 is SNHLY and CDR2 FYNNEI. The CDR3 has 13 amino acids.

The CDR3 reads CASSFSSSGGNYGYTF. The CDR3 bases are TGTGCCAGCAGCTTCAGTAGCTCAGGGGGGAACTATGGCTACACCTTC. This chain uses TRBV11-2 with TRBJ1-2, with 7 bases lining up with TRBD1. The CDR3 loop spans 16 amino acids. Germline V gene sequence: CDR1 SGHAT, CDR2 FQNNGV. The trim removed 3 bases at V and 2 bases at J, leaving 9 bases unmatched.

This chain joins TRBV5-5 and TRBJ2-7; 10 bases align to TRBD1. This CDR3 spans 14 amino acids. Germline CDR1 and CDR2: SGHKS and YYEKEE (reference sequence). The J segment lost 5 bases and the V segment lost 4 bases, leaving 6 bases of the junction unmatched. CDR3 sequence reads: CASSPRQGANEQYF. The DNA for the CDR3 is TGTGCCAGCAGCCCTCGACAGGGGGCCAACGAGCAGTACTTC.

V and J are TRBV10-1 and TRBJ2-5, with 8 bases fitting TRBD2. The germline V gene encodes CDR1 WNHNN and CDR2 SYGVQD (reference sequence). V shed 3 bases, J shed 4 bases, and the junction held 13 bases outside the gene matches. This CDR3 is built from 17 residues. Written as DNA, the CDR3 is TGCGCCAGCAGTGACATTGGGAACGGGGGGGCTATAGAGACCCAGTACTTC. Translated: CASSDIGNGGAIETQYF.

The gene calls are TRBV7-3 and TRBJ2-6; a possible D gene is TRBD2 (6 bases). This CDR3 contains 16 residues. Germline assignment: CDR1 SGHTA and CDR2 FQGTGA. V lost 1 base and J lost 6, with 13 bases in between. This chain's CDR3 is CASSLSPGVMANVLTF. The CDR3, as DNA: TGTGCCAGCAGCTTAAGTCCGGGGGTAATGGCCAACGTCCTGACTTTC.

The chain employs TRBV6-6 and TRBJ2-1; no clear D. The ends were cut back, 2 bases at V and 0 bases at J, with 11 bases in the middle. The CDR3 has 16 amino acids. Germline CDR1 MNHNY, CDR2 SVGAGI (reference sequence). As DNA, the CDR3 is TGTGCCAGCAGTTACGCGGCTATTTCCTCCTACAATGAGCAGTTCTTC. Its protein product is CASSYAAISSYNEQFF.

V gene TRBV9 combines with J gene TRBJ1-2, with D possibly matching TRBD1 (5 bases). Per germline, CDR1 SGDLS and CDR2 YYNGEE. The V end lost 3 bases, the J end lost 4 bases, and 7 bases lay between the germline ends. The CDR3 spans 12 residues. The CDR3 bases are TGTGCCAGCAGCGCCAGGGCCTATGGCTACACCTTC. Residues: CASSARAYGYTF.

The V and J genes are TRBV27 and TRBJ1-1; D remains unclear. Trimming cost V 0 bases and J 3 bases, with 8 bases left between them. CDR3 length: 14 residues. Germline CDR1 and CDR2: MNHEY and SMNVEV (reference sequence). CDR3 residues: CASSLSIGYTEAFF. CDR3 DNA: TGTGCCAGCAGTTTATCTATCGGTTACACTGAAGCTTTCTTT.

V is TRBV2 and J is TRBJ2-7, with 9 bases identical to TRBD1. CDR1 and CDR2 (germline): SNHLY, FYNNEI. With 6 bases clipped from V and 4 bases from J, the junction kept 10 bases outside the gene matches. This CDR3 is 15 amino acids long. Here the CDR3 DNA reads TGTGCCAGCAGGTCCCGGGACAGGGTGAGATACGAGCAGTACTTC. Protein product: CASRSRDRVRYEQYF. Complete variable domain (other parts from reference TRBV2 and TRBJ2-7): EPEVTQTPSHQVTQMGQEVILRCVPISNHLYFYWYRQILGQKVEFLVSFYNNEISEKSEIFDDQFSVERPDGSNFTLKIRSTKLEDSAMYFCASRSRDRVRYEQYFGPGTRLTVT.

This chain links TRBV9 with TRBJ2-1, with D perhaps TRBD1 (6 bases). The V gene's germline CDR1 is SGDLS and CDR2 YYNGEE. This CDR3 region has 16 residues. V dropped 0 bases and J dropped 4 bases, with 14 bases sitting between them. Here the CDR3 reads CASSVAGQGIYNEQFF. CDR3 DNA: TGTGCCAGCAGCGTAGCTGGGCAGGGGATATACAATGAGCAGTTCTTC.

V is TRBV28 and J is TRBJ2-7; D not certain. The CDR3 sequence is 12 residues long. Germline V gives CDR1 MDHEN, CDR2 SYDVKM. V lost 3 bases and J 2 bases, leaving 5 bases between the germline ends. In DNA, the CDR3 is TGTGCCAGCAGTTTCGACACCTACGAGCAGTACTTC. Its protein is CASSFDTYEQYF.

This clone has only one observation. V usage is TRBV7-2 and J usage is TRBJ1-6; TRBD1 is a possible D gene (6 bases). Trimming stripped 1 base from V and 4 bases from J, with 8 bases between. The CDR3 loop spans 15 amino acids. Germline assignment: CDR1 SGHTA and CDR2 FQGNSA. The CDR3 DNA sequence: TGTGCCAGCAGCTTAGTTGGACAGTATAATTCACCCCTCCACTTT. Protein sequence: CASSLVGQYNSPLHF. Together with reference TRBV7-2 and TRBJ1-6, the CDR3 gives the full variable domain: GAGVSQSPSNKVTEKGKDVELRCDPISGHTALYWYRQSLGQGLEFLIYFQGNSAPDKSGLPSDRFSAERTGGSVSTLTIQRTQQEDSAVYLCASSLVGQYNSPLHFGNGTRLTVT.

This clone occurred a few times. The V gene is TRBV6-6, the J gene TRBJ1-1; no reliable D call. Germline V gives CDR1 MNHNY, CDR2 SVGAGI (reference sequence). CDR3 length: 14 amino acids. V was clipped by 7 bases and J by 0 bases, with 12 bases between them. CDR3 sequence (DNA): TGTGCCAGCAATGACCGGGAATTGAACACTGAAGCTTTCTTT. It specifies CASNDRELNTEAFF.

The rearrangement joins TRBV29-1 to TRBJ1-2; D is unresolved. The V end lost 3 bases, the J end lost 3 bases, and 5 bases lay between the germline ends. CDR1 is SQVTM, CDR2 ANQGSEA, per germline. The CDR3 covers 11 residues. CDR3 region: CSVERDYGYTF. In DNA, the CDR3 is TGCAGCGTTGAGAGGGACTATGGCTACACCTTC. The whole variable domain, filled in from reference TRBV29-1 and TRBJ1-2, reads SAVISQKPSRDICQRGTSLTIQCQVDSQVTMMFWYRQQPGQSLTLIATANQGSEATYESGFVIDKFPISRPNLTFSTLTVSNMSPEDSSIYLCSVERDYGYTFGSGTRLTVV.

V and J are TRBV27 and TRBJ2-3; D gene unclear. The V end was cut by 2 bases, the J end by 0 bases, with 6 bases between. This CDR3 contains 14 residues. Germline V gene data show CDR1 as MNHEY and CDR2 as SMNVEV (reference sequence). The CDR3 is CASSLVISTDTQYF. The DNA of the CDR3 is TGTGCCAGCAGTTTAGTAATTAGCACAGATACGCAGTATTTT.